This record looks at one TCR beta chain sequence and its context. Antigen unknown. One end of the junction varies from germline; a read error may be responsible. The sample is drawn from a study of molecular identifiers for immune sequencing clone quantification. Study-level results: Because of identical TCR molecules sharing a barcode, sizes of highly expanded clones could be underestimated.

MiXCR, run by TCRdb on the PCR reads, gives a single entry per CDR3 protein. The data show approximately 100,000 distinct CDR3 sequences, roughly 38% seen once. The TCR sequence derives from a human donor in good health. Some libraries in this study had Jurkat cell RNA spiked in. Specimen: naive CD8+ T cells from blood, with Jurkat cell RNA spiked in. Subset in this sample: FACS-sorted CD8+CD4-CCR7+CD45RA+ naive T cells.

For the CDR3, the DNA is TGCGCCAGCAGCCAAGAGGAGGTTTCAAGCACAGATACGCTGTGTTTT. Its protein is CASSQEEVSSTDTLCF. This chain uses TRBV4-3 with TRBJ2-3; weak D call: TRBD2 (5 bases). Germline CDR1 and CDR2: LGHNA and YSLEER. There are 16 residues in the CDR3.